The subject of this entry is one TCR beta chain. As yet, its antigen is unknown. Germline loops: CDR1 MRHNA, CDR2 SNTAGT. The V and J ends lost 4 bases and 3 bases respectively, with 9 bases between them. There are 13 residues in the CDR3. No patient escaped relapse after autologous stem cell transplantation, and brentuximab vedotin exposure varied. Profiling relied on immunoSEQ multiplex PCR, and the TCRdb table lists in-frame clones only, not all of them. The top ten clones hold over 20% of a sample with tens of thousands of clones, 60% to 85% of them seen once. This specimen comes from a study of PD-1 blockade in classical Hodgkin lymphoma. Study-level findings and limits: Complete responders' diversity at baseline resembled that of newly diagnosed patients. CD8+ TCR diversity did not rise significantly by C4D1, unlike CD4+. Reported findings placed baseline TCR diversity lower in newly diagnosed patients (compared with healthy donors).

The receptor's source is a human donor with classical Hodgkin lymphoma. The sample here was peripheral blood mononuclear cells (PBMCs), taken before the second cycle of nivolumab. The chain employs TRBV6-4 and TRBJ2-5, with D unresolved. Here the CDR3 reads CASSALREETQYF. The CDR3 DNA follows: TGTGCCAGCAGTGCTCTACGGGAAGAGACCCAGTACTTC.